This T cell receptor beta chain stems from a study of shared T cell receptors in the human thymus. This table comes from immunoSEQ multiplex PCR, and its TCRdb copy is limited to in-frame clones, with some not included. This table has some 640,000 clones, around 87% appearing once. The CDR3 totals 16 residues. Germline trimming cut 3 bases from V and 0 bases from J; bases unmatched to any gene: 6. Germline assignment: CDR1 ENHRY and CDR2 SYGVKD. The same sample was also used in a study of human thymus T cells. This second study notes: Thymus specimens were resections from corrective heart surgery. Thymic TCR repertoires of unrelated people reportedly overlapped highly.

V gene TRBV10-3 combines with J gene TRBJ1-2; 8 positions match TRBD1. The TCR comes from a boy less than two years old with a congenital heart defect. Material for sequencing was thymocytes. This CDR3 is CAISEGQGPTNYGYTF. In DNA form, the CDR3 reads TGTGCCATCAGTGAAGGACAGGGCCCTACTAACTATGGCTACACCTTC.